A selection of T cell receptor beta chains follows, all from one sample in a study of T cell changes during pregnancy in multiple sclerosis. Assay used: immunoSEQ multiplex PCR; TCRdb lists only in-frame clones, some missing. The profile shows tens of thousands of clones, 90% of them singletons. Sequencing was performed on peripheral blood, taken in the first trimester of pregnancy. The source is a female donor in good health, enrolled as a control in a pregnancy study. Each CDR3 is given with its conserved first and last residue. D genes are given only for firm matches. A row's size may be missing; if present it is once, few, many or a size class.

size: -
J: TRBJ1-1
V: TRBV19
length: 12
D: -
DNA: TGTGCCAGTACTCTAGGGGACACTGAAGCTTTCTTT
CDR3: CASTLGDTEAFF

size: once
J: TRBJ1-5
V: TRBV10-2
length: 14
D: -
DNA: TGCGCCAGCAGCCATGACAGGAGCAATCAGCCCCAGCATTTT
CDR3: CASSHDRSNQPQHF

size: -
J: TRBJ1-2
V: TRBV9
length: 13
D: -
DNA: TGTGCCTCTTGGGGGGGGATGGTTGGAGGCTACACCTTC
CDR3: CASWGGMVGGYTF

size: medium-sized
J: TRBJ2-3
V: TRBV6-4
length: 14
D: -
DNA: TGTGCCAGCAGTGTGACTGCTAGCACAGATACGCAGTATTTT
CDR3: CASSVTASTDTQYF

size: -
J: TRBJ2-1
V: TRBV7-2
length: 16
D: TRBD2
DNA: TGTGCCAGCACCGCAACCGGGACTAGCGGGAGTTGGGAGCAGTTCTTC
CDR3: CASTATGTSGSWEQFF

size: -
J: TRBJ1-1
V: TRBV30
length: 16
D: -
DNA: TGTGCCTGGAGTGTTGGTCGGAGCCTAATGAACACTGAAGCTTTCTTT
CDR3: CAWSVGRSLMNTEAFF

size: few
J: TRBJ2-2
V: TRBV10-3
length: 15
D: TRBD2
DNA: TGTGCCATCATGGCGACTAGCGGGGACACCGGGGAGCTGTTTTTT
CDR3: CAIMATSGDTGELFF

size: -
J: TRBJ2-5
V: TRBV19
length: 13
D: -
DNA: TGTGCCAGTACCCTGGACGGGGAAGAGACCCAGTACTTC
CDR3: CASTLDGEETQYF

size: -
J: TRBJ1-1
V: TRBV5-1
length: 14
D: TRBD1
DNA: TGCGCCAGCAGCGAGACAGGGGCAAACACTGAAGCTTTCTTT
CDR3: CASSETGANTEAFF

size: -
J: TRBJ1-2
V: TRBV4-1
length: 15
D: TRBD1
DNA: TGCGCCAGCAGCCAGCCGACAGGGAAAAACTATGGCTACACCTTC
CDR3: CASSQPTGKNYGYTF

size: -
J: TRBJ2-7
V: TRBV9
length: 15
D: -
DNA: TGTGCCAGCAGCCCACGGGTGCCACAGGGCCACGAGCAGTACTTC
CDR3: CASSPRVPQGHEQYF

size: -
J: TRBJ1-2
V: TRBV7-9
length: 14
D: -
DNA: TGTGCCAGCAGCCCCATGGGGGGTAGCGAAGGCTACACCTTC
CDR3: CASSPMGGSEGYTF

size: -
J: TRBJ1-4
V: TRBV6-1
length: 14
D: -
DNA: TGTGCCAGCAGTGAACCGCACAGGGCGGAAAAACTGTTTTTT
CDR3: CASSEPHRAEKLFF

size: -
J: TRBJ1-4
V: TRBV7-6
length: 15
D: -
DNA: TGTGCCAGCAGCTTAACAGGGATTATAAGAGAAAAACTGTTTTTT
CDR3: CASSLTGIIREKLFF

size: -
J: TRBJ1-3
V: TRBV6-5
length: 15
D: -
DNA: TGTGCCAGCAGCTCCCAGGGGTACTCTGGAAACACCATATATTTT
CDR3: CASSSQGYSGNTIYF

size: -
J: TRBJ1-1
V: TRBV4-2
length: 13
D: -
DNA: TGTGCCAGCAGCCAACTAGAACAAGGTGAAGCTTTCTTT
CDR3: CASSQLEQGEAFF

size: -
J: TRBJ1-6
V: TRBV9
length: 13
D: -
DNA: TGTGCCAGCACTCGGGAGCCGGGTTCACCCCTCCACTTT
CDR3: CASTREPGSPLHF

size: once
J: TRBJ2-3
V: TRBV19
length: 15
D: TRBD1
DNA: TGTGCCAGTAGCACTCCGGGACAGTCCACAGATACGCAGTATTTT
CDR3: CASSTPGQSTDTQYF

size: few
J: TRBJ1-6
V: TRBV5-4
length: 14
D: -
DNA: TGTGCCAGCACCCTGCGGACAGATGGTTCACCCCTCCACTTT
CDR3: CASTLRTDGSPLHF

size: -
J: TRBJ2-7
V: TRBV6-1
length: 16
D: -
DNA: TGTGCCAGCAGTGAAATGGTACCGGGACAAACCTACGAGCAGTACTTC
CDR3: CASSEMVPGQTYEQYF

size: -
J: TRBJ2-5
V: TRBV6-5
length: 12
D: -
DNA: TGTGCCAGCACCCGAGGAGGAGAGACCCAGTACTTC
CDR3: CASTRGGETQYF

size: few
J: TRBJ2-7
V: TRBV11-3
length: 13
D: -
DNA: TGTGCCAGCAGCTTAGACAGCTCCTACGAGCAGTACTTC
CDR3: CASSLDSSYEQYF

size: once
J: TRBJ2-1
V: TRBV9
length: 17
D: TRBD2
DNA: TGTGCCAGCAGCGTCCGACTAGCGTCAAGCAGGTACAATGAGCAGTTCTTC
CDR3: CASSVRLASSRYNEQFF

size: once
J: TRBJ2-5
V: TRBV5-6
length: 12
D: -
DNA: TGTGCCAGCAGCCCCCGGGGTGAGACCCAGTACTTC
CDR3: CASSPRGETQYF

size: -
J: TRBJ1-1
V: TRBV5-1
length: 14
D: -
DNA: TGCGCCAGCACCGAAACAGGGTGGAACACTGAAGCTTTCTTT
CDR3: CASTETGWNTEAFF

size: -
J: TRBJ2-2
V: TRBV4-1
length: 17
D: TRBD1
DNA: TGCGCCAGCAGCCTTCGTCGCTGGGACAGGAACACCGGGGAGCTGTTTTTT
CDR3: CASSLRRWDRNTGELFF

size: -
J: TRBJ2-3
V: TRBV5-8
length: 16
D: TRBD1
DNA: TGTGCCAGCAGCTCGCAGACCGACAGGGCCACAGATACGCAGTATTTT
CDR3: CASSSQTDRATDTQYF

size: -
J: TRBJ2-7
V: TRBV7-6
length: 13
D: -
DNA: TGTGCCAGCAGCTTAAACATCGAATACGAGCAGTACTTC
CDR3: CASSLNIEYEQYF

size: once
J: TRBJ2-5
V: TRBV29-1
length: 15
D: TRBD1
DNA: TGCAGCGTGGACCCGGGGCAGGGGGCCGGAGAGACCCAGTACTTC
CDR3: CSVDPGQGAGETQYF